These T cell receptor beta chains were read from a single sample in a study of cytomegalovirus exposure and HLA in healthy donors. The repertoire was sequenced with immunoSEQ multiplex PCR; TCRdb's copy has only in-frame clones and lacks some. The table includes about 150,000 clones, roughly 85% detected once. The sample was PBMCs. The source of these receptors is a male donor in good health and CMV-seronegative. The CDR3 runs from the conserved cysteine through the conserved F or W. The order of the fields is D gene, V gene, clone size, J gene, CDR3 DNA, CDR3 protein. The D gene is left open where the match is weak. Only some rows state a clone size, as once, few, many or a class for expanded clones.

D: NA
V: TRBV27
size: NA
J: TRBJ2-2
DNA: TGTGCCAGCAGTTCAGGACTGGCAGAGTACACCGGGGAGCTGTTTTTT
CDR3: CASSSGLAEYTGELFF

D: TRBD1
V: TRBV5-4
size: NA
J: TRBJ2-2
DNA: TGTGCCAGCAGCTGGACAGGGGGTACCGGGGAGCTGTTTTTT
CDR3: CASSWTGGTGELFF

D: NA
V: TRBV28
size: NA
J: TRBJ2-7
DNA: TGTGCCAGCAGTTTATTAGGACGGACTTACGAGCAGTACTTC
CDR3: CASSLLGRTYEQYF

D: TRBD2
V: TRBV9
size: NA
J: TRBJ2-5
DNA: TGTGCCAGCAGCGTAGGGGCTAGCGGGGGGCAAGAGACCCAGTACTTC
CDR3: CASSVGASGGQETQYF

D: TRBD2
V: TRBV7-9
size: NA
J: TRBJ2-1
DNA: TGTTCCAGCAGCCTACGCAGAACGCGGGGGGATGCCTACAATGAGCAGTTCTTC
CDR3: CSSSLRRTRGDAYNEQFF

D: TRBD1
V: TRBV7-9
size: once
J: TRBJ2-5
DNA: TGTGCCAGCAGCCCCTGGACAGGGATTCAAGAGACCCAGTACTTC
CDR3: CASSPWTGIQETQYF

D: NA
V: TRBV6-1
size: NA
J: TRBJ1-5
DNA: TGTGCCAGCAGTGCAACGAGGGATCTGGGTCAGCCCCAGCATTTT
CDR3: CASSATRDLGQPQHF

D: TRBD1
V: TRBV19
size: once
J: TRBJ1-5
DNA: TGTGCCAGTAGTGAACAGGGGGGGAATCAGCCCCAGCATTTT
CDR3: CASSEQGGNQPQHF

D: TRBD2
V: TRBV7-9
size: NA
J: TRBJ2-2
DNA: TGTTCCAGCAGCCCTGATCGAACTAGCGTGCTCACCGGGGAGCTGTTTTTT
CDR3: CSSSPDRTSVLTGELFF

D: NA
V: TRBV27
size: NA
J: TRBJ1-5
DNA: TGTGCCAGCAGAAAAACAGGACCCAATCAGCCCCAGCATTTT
CDR3: CASRKTGPNQPQHF

D: TRBD1
V: TRBV5-6
size: NA
J: TRBJ2-7
DNA: TGTGCCAGCAGCGCGCGGGACAGGAGTATCTCCTACGAGCAGTACTTC
CDR3: CASSARDRSISYEQYF

D: NA
V: TRBV19
size: NA
J: TRBJ2-5
DNA: TGTGCCAGTAGTATTGTAGGGGTGGTGGAGACCCAGTACTTC
CDR3: CASSIVGVVETQYF

D: NA
V: TRBV11-2
size: NA
J: TRBJ1-2
DNA: TGTGCCAGCAGCTTAGCCTGGCGGGAAGGCCAGTCCAACTATGGCTACACCTTC
CDR3: CASSLAWREGQSNYGYTF

D: NA
V: TRBV30
size: NA
J: TRBJ1-4
DNA: TGTGCCTGGAGTGTTAAAGGGGGTAATGAAAAACTGTTTTTT
CDR3: CAWSVKGGNEKLFF

D: NA
V: TRBV18
size: NA
J: TRBJ1-1
DNA: TGTGCCAGCTCACCACGGGGGGACACTGAAGCTTTCTTT
CDR3: CASSPRGDTEAFF

D: TRBD1
V: TRBV19
size: NA
J: TRBJ2-7
DNA: TGTGCCAGTAGCCGGACAGGGTCCCAACGGGAGCAGTACTTC
CDR3: CASSRTGSQREQYF

D: TRBD2
V: TRBV19
size: NA
J: TRBJ2-3
DNA: TGTGCCAGTAGTATACAACTGGAGGGAGGGAGGGCTACGCAGTATTTT
CDR3: CASSIQLEGGRATQYF

D: TRBD1
V: TRBV4-3
size: once
J: TRBJ2-2
DNA: TGCGCCAGCAGCCCACTGGACAGGGAGGTCGGGGAGCTGTTTTTT
CDR3: CASSPLDREVGELFF

D: NA
V: TRBV5-1
size: NA
J: TRBJ1-2
DNA: TGCGCCAGCAGCTTTTCGTTCGGTACTAACTATGGCTACACCTTC
CDR3: CASSFSFGTNYGYTF

D: NA
V: TRBV7-3
size: NA
J: TRBJ2-7
DNA: TGTGCCAGCAGCTTAACAGGGGGCTACGAGCAGTACTTC
CDR3: CASSLTGGYEQYF

D: TRBD1
V: TRBV9
size: NA
J: TRBJ2-5
DNA: TGTGCCAGCAGCGTTCCGACAGGGGGGAGAGAGACCCAGTACTTC
CDR3: CASSVPTGGRETQYF

D: NA
V: TRBV5-6
size: NA
J: TRBJ1-4
DNA: TGTGCCAGCAGCTTTTTTGAGGCTCCTAATGAAAAACTGTTTTTT
CDR3: CASSFFEAPNEKLFF

D: NA
V: TRBV19
size: NA
J: TRBJ2-7
DNA: TGTGCCAGTAGTATGGAAACAGGGCGAACCTACGAGCAGTACTTC
CDR3: CASSMETGRTYEQYF

D: TRBD1
V: TRBV27
size: NA
J: TRBJ2-2
DNA: TGTGCCAGCAGTTCTCCGCGGACAGGGAACACCGGGGAGCTGTTTTTT
CDR3: CASSSPRTGNTGELFF

D: NA
V: TRBV7-9
size: NA
J: TRBJ1-6
DNA: TGTGCCAGCAGCTTAGCAGGGGCTAGGGATCCCCTCCACTTT
CDR3: CASSLAGARDPLHF

D: NA
V: TRBV5-6
size: NA
J: TRBJ1-5
DNA: TGTGCCAGCAGCTTGAGGTACCAGGGGTCCAATCAGCCCCAGCATTTT
CDR3: CASSLRYQGSNQPQHF

D: NA
V: TRBV10-2
size: NA
J: TRBJ2-5
DNA: TGCGCCAGCAGTGTGGCTAGTAAGGAGACCCAGTACTTC
CDR3: CASSVASKETQYF

D: TRBD2
V: TRBV9
size: NA
J: TRBJ2-5
DNA: TGTGCCAGCAGCCAAGGACTAGCGGGGGCTAAAGAGACCCAGTACTTC
CDR3: CASSQGLAGAKETQYF

D: NA
V: TRBV6-5
size: NA
J: TRBJ1-2
DNA: TGTGCCAGCAGTTACTCCGCTAACTATGGCTACACCTTC
CDR3: CASSYSANYGYTF

D: TRBD1
V: TRBV7-2
size: NA
J: TRBJ1-2
DNA: TGTGCCAGCAGCGACCGACAGGGGGGTGGCTACACCTTC
CDR3: CASSDRQGGGYTF

D: NA
V: TRBV29-1
size: once
J: TRBJ2-1
DNA: TGCAGCGTCTATATACGCGGAGGGACCTCCTACAATGAGCAGTTCTTC
CDR3: CSVYIRGGTSYNEQFF

D: TRBD2
V: TRBV7-3
size: few
J: TRBJ2-2
DNA: TGTGCCAGCAGCTTATCCGGCGGGAGCTCCGGGGAGCTGTTTTTT
CDR3: CASSLSGGSSGELFF

D: TRBD1
V: TRBV28
size: NA
J: TRBJ2-7
DNA: TGTGCCAGCAGTCGTTCGACAGGGCGGGACGAGCAGTACTTC
CDR3: CASSRSTGRDEQYF

D: TRBD1
V: TRBV5-5
size: NA
J: TRBJ2-3
DNA: TGTGCCAGCAGCTTGCAGGGGGCCCCTAGCACAGATACGCAGTATTTT
CDR3: CASSLQGAPSTDTQYF

D: NA
V: TRBV19
size: NA
J: TRBJ1-3
DNA: TGTGCCAGTAGTATAGGCTCGGGAGCCTCTGGAAACACCATATATTTT
CDR3: CASSIGSGASGNTIYF

D: TRBD1
V: TRBV18
size: NA
J: TRBJ2-7
DNA: TGTGCCAGCTCACAACCGGGGACAGGGGATTACGAGCAGTACTTC
CDR3: CASSQPGTGDYEQYF

D: NA
V: TRBV13
size: NA
J: TRBJ1-1
DNA: TGTGCCAGCACCCCCAAGAGGGGACTCACTGAAGCTTTCTTT
CDR3: CASTPKRGLTEAFF

D: TRBD1
V: TRBV28
size: NA
J: TRBJ2-1
DNA: TGTGCCAGCAGCTATCACCCGGGACAGGGAACGAATGAGCAGTTCTTC
CDR3: CASSYHPGQGTNEQFF